Included here is one TCR beta chain sequence, with context. V lost 3 bases, J lost 2 bases, and 3 bases stayed unmatched. Germline lookup yields CDR1 SGHTA and CDR2 FQGNSA. The CDR3 has 15 amino acids. The sample belongs to a study of Ad26.COV2.S vaccination and SARS-CoV-2 variants. As for the study in general: Ad26.COV2.S shots went into the muscle once or twice, 56 days apart.

Assay: immunoSEQ multiplex PCR; the TCRdb copy retains only in-frame clones and omits some. The sample shows about 480,000 clones, roughly nine tenths of them seen only once. Noted treatment: 15 to 20 received Ad26.COV2.S at low or high dose, single or two shots; about five received placebo; per-sample allocation not given. Samples were taken on day 63 after the first vaccine or placebo injection. Participants' vaccine, an Ad26 vector, delivered Wuhan-strain SARS-CoV-2 spike. This clonotype was sampled from a person between 18 and 65 years old who received the Ad26.COV2.S COVID-19 vaccine or a placebo. The specimen was peripheral blood, collected in a trial of Ad26.COV2.S vaccine versus placebo. This chain connects TRBV7-2 to TRBJ2-1; TRBD2 matches 8 bases. The CDR3 loop reads CASSFTSGPYNEQFF. The CDR3 DNA reads as TGTGCCAGCAGCTTTACTAGCGGTCCCTACAATGAGCAGTTCTTC.